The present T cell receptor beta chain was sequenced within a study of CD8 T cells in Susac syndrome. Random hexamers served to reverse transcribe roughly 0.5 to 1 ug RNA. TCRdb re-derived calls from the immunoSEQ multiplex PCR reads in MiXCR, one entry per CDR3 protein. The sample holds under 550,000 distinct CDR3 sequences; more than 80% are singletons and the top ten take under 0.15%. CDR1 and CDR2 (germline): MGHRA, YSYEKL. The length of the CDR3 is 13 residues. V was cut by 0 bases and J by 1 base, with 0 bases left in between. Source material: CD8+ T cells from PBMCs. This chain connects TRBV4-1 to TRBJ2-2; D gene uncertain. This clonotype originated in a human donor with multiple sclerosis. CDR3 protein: CASSQENTGELFF. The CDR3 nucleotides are TGCGCCAGCAGCCAAGAGAACACCGGGGAGCTGTTTTTT.